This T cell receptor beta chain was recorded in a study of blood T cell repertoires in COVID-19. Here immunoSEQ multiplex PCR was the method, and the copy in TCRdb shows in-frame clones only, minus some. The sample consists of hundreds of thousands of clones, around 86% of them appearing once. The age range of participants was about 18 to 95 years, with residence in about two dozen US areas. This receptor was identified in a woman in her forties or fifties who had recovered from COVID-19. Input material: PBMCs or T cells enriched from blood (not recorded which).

Here the CDR3 DNA reads TGCGCCAGCAGCCGCGGACAGGGGGCGCGGGGCTACACCTTC. Translating it yields CASSRGQGARGYTF. This chain connects TRBV4-3 to TRBJ1-2; 11 positions agree with TRBD1. Per germline, CDR1 LGHNA and CDR2 YSLEER. This CDR3 has 14 residues. The J segment lost 8 bases and the V segment lost 4 bases, leaving 6 bases of the junction unmatched.